The clone carrying this T cell receptor beta chain was detected only a few times. The antigen remains unidentified. It was with a sample-barcoded 5' primer and a J-beta primer mix that a second PCR of about 6 to 12 cycles was run. TCRdb passed the 5' RACE reads through MiXCR, listing each CDR3 protein once. The repertoire consists of 550,000 to 800,000 distinct CDR3 sequences, with approximately 30% occurring once and the leading ten covering 15% to 17%. This CDR3 spans 15 amino acids. Trimming took 2 bases from V and 8 from J; bases not matched to a gene: 8. Germline-derived CDR1 and CDR2 are SGDLS and YYNGEE. This sample is part of a study of blood T cells in healthy people across ages. Study-level results: CMV infection status of these donors was not known.

Healthy Russian Caucasian donors spanned ages roughly 6 to 90 years. This receptor was taken from a woman at least 80 years old in good health. The specimen sequenced was blood. The rearrangement joins TRBV9 to TRBJ2-2; 8 positions agree with TRBD1. The CDR3 reads CASSVRPGTGGELFF. DNA of the CDR3: TGTGCCAGCAGCGTCCGTCCCGGGACAGGAGGGGAGCTGTTTTTT.